The 9 T cell receptor beta chains below all came from one sample that was sequenced in a study of T cell responses to AZD1222 COVID-19 vaccine. Generated by immunoSEQ multiplex PCR, the TCRdb table keeps only in-frame clones and is missing some. The top ten hold more than 2.5% of the sample, which has roughly 120,000 clones, around 90% seen once. The sample here was peripheral blood, taken on day 0 of AZD1222 vaccination. The origin of the receptors is an adult in good health.

This rearrangement joins TRBV3-1 (or the pseudogene TRBV3-2) to TRBJ2-7; TRBD1 is a possible D gene (6 bases). V gave up 3 bases and J gave up 1 base, with 10 bases separating them. Germline-derived CDR1 and CDR2 are LGHDT and YNNKEL (reference sequence). This CDR3 has 14 residues. Here the CDR3 reads CASSHYTGSYEQYF. The CDR3 nucleotides are TGTGCCAGCAGCCATTACACAGGGTCCTACGAGCAGTACTTC.

This clone was counted only a few times. The chain couples TRBV10-3 to TRBJ2-7; D is perhaps TRBD2 (6 bases). This CDR3 is built from 13 residues. Germline loops: CDR1 ENHRY, CDR2 SYGVKD. V shed 5 bases and J shed 4 bases, with 12 bases lying between them. The chain's CDR3 is CAISTGTSYEQYF. The CDR3 nucleotides are TGTGCCATCAGTACCGGGACTTCGTACGAGCAGTACTTC.

The genes are TRBV7-8 and TRBJ2-2; D unclear. CDR1 and CDR2 (germline): SGHVS, FQNEAQ. The CDR3 has 13 amino acids. V was clipped by 1 base and J by 5 bases, with 5 bases between them. The CDR3 DNA sequence: TGTGCCAGCAGCTTAGAACCGACCGGGGAGCTGTTTTTT. Protein: CASSLEPTGELFF.

The V call is TRBV29-1, the J call TRBJ1-2; TRBD1 aligns across 8 bases. The CDR3 runs to 14 residues. CDR1 and CDR2 from the germline V gene are SQVTM and ANQGSEA. V lost 0 bases and J lost 3; bases outside the gene matches: 3. In nucleotides, the CDR3 is TGCAGCGTTGAAGAAACAGGGGGGGACTATGGCTACACCTTC. Translated: CSVEETGGDYGYTF.

The V and J genes are TRBV18 and TRBJ2-3, with D perhaps TRBD1 or TRBD2 (5 bases each). V was clipped by 3 bases and J by 4 bases, with 14 bases between them. The germline V gene has CDR1 KGHSH and CDR2 LQKENI. The CDR3 is 15 residues long. CDR3 in amino acids: CASSPGLGRPDTQYF. The DNA of the CDR3 is TGTGCCAGCTCACCTGGACTGGGACGCCCAGATACGCAGTATTTT.

The chain carries TRBV6-1 and TRBJ2-5; D may be TRBD2 (5 bases). The CDR3 is 15 amino acids. Trimming stripped 1 base from V and 2 bases from J, with 11 bases between. In germline, CDR1 is MNHNS, CDR2 SASEGT. In DNA form, the CDR3 reads TGTGCCAGCAGTGAAGACTGGACTTCTCAAGAGACCCAGTACTTC. This translates into CASSEDWTSQETQYF.

CDR3 nucleotides: TGTGCCAGCAGCTTAGGAAGGGGTCGCGGTAGCGGACTCACAGATACGCAGTATTTT. It specifies CASSLGRGRGSGLTDTQYF. The V gene is TRBV7-2, the J gene TRBJ2-3; maybe TRBD2 (6 bases). Trimming pared 1 base from V and 2 bases from J, leaving 22 bases between. Germline CDR1 reads SGHTA; CDR2 reads FQGNSA. This CDR3 comprises 19 residues.

J is TRBJ1-2 and V is TRBV7-2, with unresolved D. Trimming took off 0 bases at V and 3 bases at J, with 14 bases between the two ends. Looked up from germline, CDR1 is SGHTA and CDR2 is FQGNSA. CDR3 length: 16 residues. CDR3 sequence reads: CASSLAGNRLDYGYTF. CDR3 DNA: TGTGCCAGCAGCTTAGCAGGGAACCGGTTAGACTATGGCTACACCTTC.

This clone appeared a single time. The chain carries TRBV6-5 and TRBJ2-7, with D tentatively TRBD1 (5 bases). The CDR3 length is 11 residues. From germline, CDR1 is MNHEY and CDR2 SVGAGI. CDR3 sequence reads: CAADSLYEQYF. The CDR3 bases are TGTGCTGCCGACAGCCTCTACGAGCAGTACTTC.